This T cell receptor (beta chain) was retrieved from a study of T cell changes during pregnancy in multiple sclerosis. TCRdb keeps only in-frame clones here, not all; method: immunoSEQ multiplex PCR. The sample carries about 110,000 clones, roughly 90% recorded once. This CDR3 is built from 13 residues. Germline CDR1 reads KGHSH; CDR2 reads LQKENI. The ends were cut back, 3 bases at V and 7 bases at J, with 13 bases in the middle. The sequence derives from a female donor with multiple sclerosis, enrolled in a pregnancy study. Sequencing was performed on peripheral blood, taken after pregnancy. The J gene is TRBJ2-7, the V gene TRBV18, with D perhaps matching TRBD2 (6 bases). CDR3 nucleotide sequence: TGTGCCAGCTCACCTGTCCCGGAGGGTGAGCAGTACTTC. It specifies CASSPVPEGEQYF.